What follows are 25 T cell receptor beta chains derived from one specimen sequenced in a study of post-analysis software for immune sequencing data. Study conclusions and caveats: Comparison of patients with controls showed 4 to 6 TRBV segments more frequent in patients, TRBV5-6, TRBV5-1 and TRBV20-1 among them.

Prepared TCR beta cDNA libraries contained unique molecular identifiers. TCRdb reprocessed the PCR reads with MiXCR, giving one entry per CDR3 protein. The sample contains fewer than 850,000 distinct CDR3 sequences, roughly 46% of which appear only once. These receptors have no identified antigens. The sequenced material came from blood. The receptors originated from a girl under 18 with multiple sclerosis.

The chain combines TRBV27 with TRBJ2-7; unclear D gene. Trimming pared 8 bases from V and 3 bases from J, leaving 14 bases between. Germline V gene data show CDR1 as MNHEY and CDR2 as SMNVEV (reference sequence). This CDR3 has 13 residues. Written as DNA, the CDR3 is TGTGCCAGCCTAGGTGGCCCGAACTACGAGCAGTACTTC. Amino acids: CASLGGPNYEQYF.

This chain uses TRBV20-1 with TRBJ2-3; TRBD2 aligns across 9 bases. The V gene end was trimmed by 7 bases and the J gene end by 1 base; junction bases not matched to a gene: 3. CDR3 length equals 13 residues. Germline lookup yields CDR1 DFQATT and CDR2 SNEGSKA (reference sequence). The CDR3 sequence: CSVRTSGTDTQYF. CDR3 sequence (DNA): TGCAGTGTCAGGACTAGCGGCACAGATACGCAGTATTTT.

This clonotype was counted once. V and J are TRBV12-3 or TRBV12-4 and TRBJ1-1, with D hard to call. This CDR3 has 13 residues. The ends were cut back, 0 bases at V and 4 bases at J, with 6 bases in the middle. For the CDR3, the DNA is TGTGCCAGCAGTTTAGCGCTTCTCACTGAAGCTTTCTTT. Encoded protein: CASSLALLTEAFF.

This clonotype appeared a few times. In DNA form, the CDR3 reads TGTGCCAGCAGCAGGGTCGGAGATACGCAGTATTTT. This encodes CASSRVGDTQYF. This chain links TRBV2 with TRBJ2-3; a weak D match, TRBD1 (5 bases). The V end was cut by 6 bases, the J end by 5 bases, with 9 bases between. From germline, CDR1 is SNHLY and CDR2 FYNNEI. The CDR3 covers 12 residues.

The chain couples TRBV12-3 or TRBV12-4 to TRBJ2-5; TRBD2 matches 10 bases. The CDR3 has 16 amino acids. Trimming cost V 6 bases and J 5 bases; bases outside gene matches: 12. The CDR3 coding sequence is TGTGCCAGCAGCCTCACTAGCGGGGCAGGCGGGGAGACCCAGTACTTC. This translates into CASSLTSGAGGETQYF.

This chain connects TRBV29-1 to TRBJ2-1; D gene unclear. Germline V lookup: CDR1 SQVTM, CDR2 ANQGSEA. V lost 6 bases, J lost 8 bases, and 8 bases lay in between. CDR3 size: 10 residues. The DNA of the CDR3 is TGCAGCGTCCTTATCTATGAGCAGTTCTTC. This sequence encodes CSVLIYEQFF.

There are a few counts of this clonotype. This CDR3 is CASKEGSISYEQYF. The CDR3 region has the DNA TGTGCCAGCAAGGAGGGGTCTATTTCCTACGAGCAGTACTTC. This chain connects TRBV28 to TRBJ2-7; D possibly corresponds to TRBD2 (6 bases). Trimming shortened V by 7 bases and J by 1 base, and 14 bases separated the two germline ends. Germline values: CDR1 MDHEN, CDR2 SYDVKM. The CDR3 extends over 14 amino acids.

For this clonotype: This may be a read error, as it is one base from a much larger clone. CDR3 protein: CASSFGLAGAEQYF. The CDR3 region has the DNA TGCGCCAGCAGCTTCGGACTAGCGGGAGCCGAGCAGTACTTC. The gene calls are TRBV5-1 and TRBJ2-5; 13 positions agree with TRBD2. Judging by the DNA end, TRBJ2-7 fits better; the J call may be wrong. Germline CDR1 reads SGHRS; CDR2 reads YFSETQ. This CDR3 region has 14 residues.

This clonotype was seen just once. The chain recombines TRBV28 with TRBJ2-5; no reliable D call. CDR1 is MDHEN and CDR2 is SYDVKM in the germline V gene. Trimming took 3 bases from V and 4 from J, leaving 18 bases between them. The length of the CDR3 is 16 residues. The CDR3 DNA sequence: TGTGCCAGCAGTTTGGAAAGTAGTGTTTCGGGAGAGACCCAGTACTTC. This codes for CASSLESSVSGETQYF. The whole variable domain, remainder taken from reference TRBV28 and TRBJ2-5, is DVKVTQSSRYLVKRTGEKVFLECVQDMDHENMFWYRQDPGLGLRLIYFSYDVKMKEKGDIPEGYSVSREKKERFSLILESASTNQTSMYLCASSLESSVSGETQYFGPGTRLLVL.

The genes are TRBV28 and TRBJ1-1; TRBD1 is a possible D gene (6 bases). V was clipped by 2 bases and J by 4 bases, with 14 bases between them. The CDR3 sequence is 15 residues long. The V gene's germline CDR1 is MDHEN and CDR2 SYDVKM. CDR3 nucleotide sequence: TGTGCCAGCAGTTTAACGGGGGCGGGTTTCACTGAAGCTTTCTTT. Protein: CASSLTGAGFTEAFF.

The J gene is TRBJ2-7, the V gene TRBV20-1; D gene ambiguous. The V end was cut by 1 base, the J end by 6 bases, with 13 bases between. Germline values: CDR1 DFQATT, CDR2 SNEGSKA (reference sequence). The CDR3 totals 13 residues. CDR3 residues: CSARVVHPSEQYF. The CDR3 DNA reads as TGCAGTGCTAGAGTGGTCCATCCCTCCGAGCAGTACTTC.

V usage is TRBV4-3 and J usage is TRBJ2-7; TRBD1 might be the D (6 bases). The ends were cut back, 4 bases at V and 3 bases at J, with 13 bases in the middle. The CDR3 is 14 residues long. Germline loops: CDR1 LGHNA, CDR2 YSLEER. The CDR3 DNA follows: TGCGCCAGCAGCCGGAGCCGGACAGACTACGAGCAGTACTTC. Translating gives CASSRSRTDYEQYF.

Comments on this clonotype: An end of the junction differs from the germline gene, which may be a read error. This sequence joins TRBV9 and TRBJ2-5, with TRBD2 as a possible D gene (6 bases). The CDR3 runs 14 residues. Germline loops: CDR1 SGDLS, CDR2 YYNGEE. The DNA for the CDR3 is TGTGTCAGCGGCTCGGGAGAGGGCGCTGAGACCCAGTACTTC. This sequence encodes CVSGSGEGAETQYF.

This clonotype was observed many times. The gene calls are TRBV10-3 and TRBJ2-3; 15 bases line up with TRBD2. Germline V gene sequence: CDR1 ENHRY, CDR2 SYGVKD. This CDR3 is built from 19 residues. Unmatched junction bases numbered 13, after V lost 6 bases and J lost 3 bases. CDR3 nucleotide sequence: TGTGCCATCAGCCCTGGACTAGCGGGAGGGCCCGGGCAGACAGATACGCAGTATTTT. Its translation: CAISPGLAGGPGQTDTQYF.

J is TRBJ2-7 and V is TRBV6-2 or TRBV6-3; D is tentatively TRBD1 or TRBD2 (5 bases each). Germline CDR1 MNHEY, CDR2 SVGEGT. V was pared by 6 bases and J by 0 bases, with 15 bases between. This CDR3 region has 15 residues. Here the CDR3 reads CASRATGGSSYEQYF. The CDR3 nucleotides are TGTGCCAGCAGAGCTACAGGTGGGAGCTCCTACGAGCAGTACTTC.

This chain uses TRBV7-2 with TRBJ2-5, with TRBD1 as a possible D gene (6 bases). The CDR3 spans 13 residues. The germline V gene has CDR1 SGHTA and CDR2 FQGNSA. The V and J ends lost 2 bases and 5 bases respectively, with 9 bases between them. The CDR3 loop is CASSLNRAETQYF. The CDR3 DNA is TGTGCCAGCAGCTTAAACAGGGCGGAGACCCAGTACTTC.

This clonotype has just a few counts. The rearrangement uses TRBV5-1 and TRBJ1-2; the match to TRBD1 covers 8 bases. J lost 2 bases, V lost 0 bases, and 3 bases had no gene match. CDR1 is SGHRS, CDR2 YFSETQ, per germline. The CDR3 consists of 15 residues. CDR3 sequence reads: CASSLGGQVNYGYTF. CDR3 coding DNA: TGCGCCAGCAGCTTGGGGGGACAGGTCAACTATGGCTACACCTTC.

In its sample, this clonotype was seen a few times. CDR3 nucleotides: TGCAGCGCCCATGATGTCCTAGCCCAGTACTTC. Translation gives CSAHDVLAQYF. The V gene is TRBV29-1, the J gene TRBJ2-5; D call uncertain. Germline CDR1 and CDR2: SQVTM and ANQGSEA. The CDR3 consists of 11 residues. V gave up 7 bases and J gave up 9 bases, with 15 bases separating them.

The V gene is TRBV20-1, the J gene TRBJ2-7; TRBD1 might be the D (6 bases). This CDR3 has 14 residues. Per germline, CDR1 DFQATT and CDR2 SNEGSKA (reference sequence). V lost 4 bases and J 4 bases, leaving 17 bases between the germline ends. CDR3 DNA sequence: TGCAGTGCTAAACCGACAGGCGGTCTGTACGAGCAGTACTTC. As protein: CSAKPTGGLYEQYF.

The chain joins TRBV12-3 or TRBV12-4 to TRBJ1-1, with 7 bases aligning to TRBD1. The CDR3 is 14 amino acids. Trimming cost V 5 bases and J 3 bases; bases outside gene matches: 6. The CDR3 region is CASSPGDSYTEAFF. In DNA form, the CDR3 reads TGTGCCAGCAGTCCCGGGGACAGTTACACTGAAGCTTTCTTT.

This chain connects TRBV3-1 to TRBJ1-2, with D uncertain. Trimming removed 1 base from V and 8 bases from J, with 14 bases in between. CDR1 LGHDT and CDR2 YNNKEL come from the germline V gene (reference sequence). The length of the CDR3 is 14 residues. The CDR3 nucleotides are TGTGCCAGCAGCCAAGTATCGGGGAGATCGGGCTACACCTTC. Residues: CASSQVSGRSGYTF.

V and J are TRBV20-1 and TRBJ2-5; the match to TRBD1 covers 10 bases. CDR1 DFQATT and CDR2 SNEGSKA come from the germline V gene (reference sequence). V lost 6 bases and J lost 11; bases outside the gene matches: 18. The CDR3 consists of 15 residues. CDR3 loop: CSATRGTGVYNEQYF. In DNA, the CDR3 is TGCAGTGCAACTAGGGGGACAGGGGTATACAATGAGCAGTACTTC.

J is TRBJ1-1 and V is TRBV18, with 12 bases matching TRBD1. V trimming: 4 bases; J trimming: 0 bases; junction bases outside the gene matches: 9. Germline V gene sequence: CDR1 KGHSH, CDR2 LQKENI. This CDR3 region has 18 residues. The chain's CDR3 is CASSQLGTGGAVNTEAFF. CDR3 bases: TGTGCCAGCTCACAACTCGGGACAGGGGGCGCGGTGAACACTGAAGCTTTCTTT.

CDR3 loop: CASSLGLAVFQETQYF. CDR3 in DNA: TGCGCCAGCAGCTTGGGTCTAGCGGTTTTCCAAGAGACCCAGTACTTC. V and J are TRBV5-1 and TRBJ2-5, with 7 nucleotides matching TRBD2. The CDR3 runs to 16 residues. Trimming at V came to 0 bases and at J to 1 base, leaving 6 bases not matched to a gene. CDR1 is SGHRS, CDR2 YFSETQ, per germline.

J is TRBJ1-1 and V is TRBV20-1; the D is unclear. The CDR3 has 14 amino acids. The V end was cut by 5 bases, the J end by 0 bases, with 13 bases between. Per germline, CDR1 DFQATT and CDR2 SNEGSKA (reference sequence). The CDR3, as DNA: TGCAGTGCTGAACGATGGTCCATGAACACTGAAGCTTTCTTT. Its protein is CSAERWSMNTEAFF.